Listed below are T cell receptor beta chains from one sample, sequenced in a study of blood T cell repertoires in COVID-19. The method was immunoSEQ multiplex PCR; TCRdb's version includes in-frame clones alone and lacks a portion of them. The table shows about 250,000 clones, with around nine tenths occurring only once. The sample comprised peripheral blood. These receptors were obtained from a woman aged 60-75 years who had recovered from COVID-19. Both conserved end residues are part of each CDR3. D genes are given only for firm matches. Clone sizes are given selectively: once, few, many, or a class where the clone is expanded.

D: TRBD2; J: TRBJ2-5; V: TRBV4-2; size: .; DNA: TGTGCCAGCAGCCAAGGGACTAGAGGAGAGACCCAGTACTTC; CDR3: CASSQGTRGETQYF
D: TRBD1; J: TRBJ1-2; V: TRBV28; size: .; DNA: TGTGCCAGCAGACACTTACAGGGGGGTAACTATGGCTACACCTTC; CDR3: CASRHLQGGNYGYTF
D: .; J: TRBJ2-1; V: TRBV2; size: .; DNA: TGTGCCAACAACCAGGGACTTCCGGAGGGAGAGCAGTTCTTC; CDR3: CANNQGLPEGEQFF
D: TRBD1; J: TRBJ1-6; V: TRBV6-4; size: .; DNA: TGTGCCAGCAGGAGGGCGGGACAGGAAGGCTCACCCCTCCACTTT; CDR3: CASRRAGQEGSPLHF
D: .; J: TRBJ2-2; V: TRBV10-3; size: .; DNA: TGTGCCATCAGTGTCTCCCCAGGCAGCGGGCCATACACCGGGGAGCTGTTTTTT; CDR3: CAISVSPGSGPYTGELFF
D: .; J: TRBJ1-2; V: TRBV29-1; size: .; DNA: TGCAGCGTTGTGCGGACAGATTATGGCTACACCTTC; CDR3: CSVVRTDYGYTF
D: TRBD1; J: TRBJ1-2; V: TRBV6-2/TRBV6-3; size: .; DNA: TGTGCCAGCAGTTCCGACAGGGGGTTTCCCCTCAACTATGGCTACACCTTC; CDR3: CASSSDRGFPLNYGYTF
D: TRBD2; J: TRBJ2-5; V: TRBV5-1; size: once; DNA: TGCGCCAGCAGCCCCCGAAGCGGGGGGACTCAAGAGACCCAGTACTTC; CDR3: CASSPRSGGTQETQYF
D: TRBD2; J: TRBJ2-1; V: TRBV27; size: .; DNA: TGTGCCAGCAGTTGGCGGGGAGCGGGGATCTACAATGAGCAGTTCTTC; CDR3: CASSWRGAGIYNEQFF
D: TRBD1; J: TRBJ2-1; V: TRBV2; size: .; DNA: TGTGCCAGCCTTGGGATAGGGGACAGGGGGCTGGATGAGCAGTTCTTC; CDR3: CASLGIGDRGLDEQFF
D: TRBD1; J: TRBJ2-7; V: TRBV29-1; size: .; DNA: TGCAGCGTCCGGACAGGGGGCTGGAACGAGCAGTACTTC; CDR3: CSVRTGGWNEQYF
D: TRBD2; J: TRBJ2-5; V: TRBV29-1; size: .; DNA: TGCAGCGTCCTGTCGGGGGGGGACACCATCCAAGAGACCCAGTACTTC; CDR3: CSVLSGGDTIQETQYF
D: .; J: TRBJ2-3; V: TRBV3-1/TRBV3-2; size: .; DNA: TGTGCCAGCAGCCATACCGGGGATCCCACAGATACGCAGTATTTT; CDR3: CASSHTGDPTDTQYF
D: .; J: TRBJ2-3; V: TRBV19; size: .; DNA: TGTGCCAGTAGTCCCCGGGAAAGAACGCAGTATTTT; CDR3: CASSPRERTQYF
D: TRBD1; J: TRBJ2-7; V: TRBV7-6; size: .; DNA: TGTGCCAGCAGCAAACGCGCGGGACAGGGGAACTACGAGCAGTACTTC; CDR3: CASSKRAGQGNYEQYF
D: TRBD2; J: TRBJ2-1; V: TRBV7-2; size: .; DNA: TGTGCCAGCAGCTTACGCGGGGGAAACTACAATGAGCAGTTCTTC; CDR3: CASSLRGGNYNEQFF
D: TRBD1; J: TRBJ2-4; V: TRBV12-3/TRBV12-4; size: .; DNA: TGTGCCAGCAGTTTAGGACAGGGAAACATTCAGTACTTC; CDR3: CASSLGQGNIQYF
D: TRBD2; J: TRBJ2-3; V: TRBV9; size: .; DNA: TGTGCCAGCTCCCGGCGGGGGGGCACAGATACGCAGTATTTT; CDR3: CASSRRGGTDTQYF
D: TRBD1; J: TRBJ2-2; V: TRBV5-1; size: .; DNA: TGCGCCAGCAGCCAGAGCATGGGACAGGGGGCGACCGGGGAGCTGTTTTTT; CDR3: CASSQSMGQGATGELFF
D: TRBD2; J: TRBJ2-2; V: TRBV24-1; size: .; DNA: TGTGCCAGCGGGAACGGGGGGGTTTCCGGGGAGCTGTTTTTT; CDR3: CASGNGGVSGELFF
D: TRBD1; J: TRBJ1-4; V: TRBV5-1; size: .; DNA: TGCGCCAGCAGGACAGGGGGCTTAAATGAAAAACTGTTTTTT; CDR3: CASRTGGLNEKLFF
D: .; J: TRBJ2-1; V: TRBV28; size: .; DNA: TGTGCCAGCAGTCCCCCCGAGCTCGCATCCTACAATGAGCAGTTCTTC; CDR3: CASSPPELASYNEQFF
D: .; J: TRBJ2-3; V: TRBV3-1/TRBV3-2; size: .; DNA: TGTGCCAGCAGCCGCAGGGGAGGGGACACAGATACGCAGTATTTT; CDR3: CASSRRGGDTDTQYF
D: .; J: TRBJ1-1; V: TRBV3-1/TRBV3-2; size: .; DNA: TGTGCCAGCAGCCTTCACTTTCGAGCTGAAGCTTTCTTT; CDR3: CASSLHFRAEAFF
D: TRBD1; J: TRBJ1-1; V: TRBV5-1; size: .; DNA: TGCGCCAGCAGCTTTGACAGGGGCCTTGAAGCTTTCTTT; CDR3: CASSFDRGLEAFF
D: TRBD2; J: TRBJ2-5; V: TRBV12-5; size: .; DNA: TGTGCTAGTGGTTTCACGGGACTAGCGGGGTTTGCCCAGTACTTC; CDR3: CASGFTGLAGFAQYF
D: TRBD1; J: TRBJ2-5; V: TRBV7-3; size: .; DNA: TGTGCCAGCAGCTTAGGGACAGGGTTCGAGACCCAGTACTTC; CDR3: CASSLGTGFETQYF
D: .; J: TRBJ2-2; V: TRBV2; size: .; DNA: TGTGCCAGCAGTTTAGGCAGGTTGAACACCGGGGAGCTGTTTTTT; CDR3: CASSLGRLNTGELFF
D: .; J: TRBJ1-4; V: TRBV28; size: .; DNA: TGTGCCAGCAGTTTGTTGGGACGCCAGACTAGCGAACTGTTTTTT; CDR3: CASSLLGRQTSELFF
D: .; J: TRBJ1-6; V: TRBV7-6; size: .; DNA: TGTGCCAGCAGCTCTCGACAGGCAGGTTATTCACCCCTCCACTTT; CDR3: CASSSRQAGYSPLHF
D: TRBD1; J: TRBJ2-4; V: TRBV11-2; size: once; DNA: TGTGCCAGCAGTCTCGGACAGGGGCGAGAAAACATTCAGTACTTC; CDR3: CASSLGQGRENIQYF
D: TRBD2; J: TRBJ2-1; V: TRBV7-6; size: .; DNA: TGTGCCAGCAGAGCGACCCTAGCGGGGGGGAACTACAATGAGCAGTTCTTC; CDR3: CASRATLAGGNYNEQFF
D: .; J: TRBJ2-2; V: TRBV9; size: .; DNA: TGTGCCAGCAGCGTGGTTGACAGTCCCACCGGGGAGCTGTTTTTT; CDR3: CASSVVDSPTGELFF
D: .; J: TRBJ2-3; V: TRBV11-3; size: .; DNA: TGTGCCAGCAGCTCCGTATATAGCGTAAGCACAGATACGCAGTATTTT; CDR3: CASSSVYSVSTDTQYF
D: TRBD1; J: TRBJ2-5; V: TRBV9; size: .; DNA: TGTGCCAGCAGCGTAGGTTTGAGACAGGGGGCCGGGACCCAGTACTTC; CDR3: CASSVGLRQGAGTQYF
D: TRBD1; J: TRBJ2-1; V: TRBV5-1; size: .; DNA: TGCGCCAGCAGCCCTCGTGGGGGGACAGGATACTCTGAGCAGTTCTTC; CDR3: CASSPRGGTGYSEQFF
D: TRBD1; J: TRBJ2-1; V: TRBV7-9; size: .; DNA: TGTGCCAGCAGCTCCTCAGGGGGCTCCTACAATGAGCAGTTCTTC; CDR3: CASSSSGGSYNEQFF
D: TRBD1; J: TRBJ1-6; V: TRBV28; size: .; DNA: TGTGCCAGCAGAGTTCCGGGACAGGGCAATTCACCCCTCCACTTT; CDR3: CASRVPGQGNSPLHF
D: .; J: TRBJ1-5; V: TRBV23-1; size: once; DNA: TGCGCCAGCAATGGACTAAAAGTAAAGCCTAGCAATCAGCCCCAGCATTTT; CDR3: CASNGLKVKPSNQPQHF
D: TRBD1; J: TRBJ1-5; V: TRBV7-2; size: .; DNA: TGTGCCAGCAGCTCACCCGTAGGACAGGGCGGATCAAATCAGCCCCAGCATTTT; CDR3: CASSSPVGQGGSNQPQHF
D: TRBD1; J: TRBJ1-5; V: TRBV10-3; size: once; DNA: TGTGCCATCAGTGAGGACAGGGGAAATCAGCCCCAGCATTTT; CDR3: CAISEDRGNQPQHF